The T cell receptor beta chain under discussion was sequenced for a study of shared clonotypes between healthy human individuals. About this clone: Its specificity is unknown.

Findings and caveats of the study: Read depth was anticipated to influence clonotype sharing among donors.

J was trimmed by 13 bases and V by 5 bases; bases with no gene match: 13. This CDR3 has 13 amino acids. Germline values: CDR1 SGHRS, CDR2 YFSETQ. Among the unsorted PBMC samples, replicate PCRs used about 280 ng DNA, about 30,000 T cell genomes. Profiled with immunoSEQ multiplex PCR; TCRdb holds only in-frame clones, not every one. The sample has fewer than 550,000 clones, over 75% seen once. Sequences were obtained from PBMCs. The clonotype originates from a woman between 40 and 55 years old in good health. Some clones in this sample may be carry-over from other donors' samples. The chain links TRBV5-1 to TRBJ1-2, with 8 bases aligning to TRBD1. This CDR3 is CASRDGTGVTFTF. The CDR3 region has the DNA TGCGCCAGCAGGGACGGGACAGGCGTAACTTTCACCTTC.